Reported below is one T cell receptor (beta chain). This sample stems from a study of cytomegalovirus exposure and HLA in healthy donors. Vbeta (60) and Jbeta (13) primers were used in the PCR. Produced via immunoSEQ multiplex PCR; TCRdb's table is partial and in-frame only. The sample table sets out roughly 120,000 clones. The germline V gene encodes CDR1 MNHEY and CDR2 SMNVEV (reference sequence). The J segment lost 4 bases and the V segment lost 5 bases, leaving 7 bases of the junction unmatched. This CDR3 contains 16 residues. Sequenced input: PBMCs. V usage is TRBV27 and J usage is TRBJ1-4; 10 nucleotides align to TRBD1. The sequence derives from a man in his thirties or forties in good health and CMV-seronegative. In nucleotides, the CDR3 is TGTGCCAGCAGTCCGGAGACAGGGGGCGTTAATGAAAAACTGTTTTTT. Its protein is CASSPETGGVNEKLFF. Complete variable domain (other parts from reference TRBV27 and TRBJ1-4): EAQVTQNPRYLITVTGKKLTVTCSQNMNHEYMSWYRQDPGLGLRQIYYSMNVEVTDKGDVPEGYKVSRKEKRNFPLILESPSPNQTSLYFCASSPETGGVNEKLFFGSGTQLSVL.